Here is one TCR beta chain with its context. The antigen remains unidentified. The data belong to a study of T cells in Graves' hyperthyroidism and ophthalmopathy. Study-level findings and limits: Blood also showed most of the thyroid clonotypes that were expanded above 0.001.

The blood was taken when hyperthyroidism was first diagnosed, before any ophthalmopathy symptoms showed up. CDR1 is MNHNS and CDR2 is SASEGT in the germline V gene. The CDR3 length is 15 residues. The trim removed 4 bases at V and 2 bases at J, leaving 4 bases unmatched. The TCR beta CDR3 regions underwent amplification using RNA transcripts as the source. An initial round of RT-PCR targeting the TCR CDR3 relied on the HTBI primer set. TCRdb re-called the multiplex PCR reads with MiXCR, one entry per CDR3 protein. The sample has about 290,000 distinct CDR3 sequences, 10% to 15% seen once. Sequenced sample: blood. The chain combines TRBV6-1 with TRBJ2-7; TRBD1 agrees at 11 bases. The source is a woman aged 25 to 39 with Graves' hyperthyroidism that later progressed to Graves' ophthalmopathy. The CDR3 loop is CASSAGGQGAYEQYF. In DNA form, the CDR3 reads TGTGCCAGCAGTGCCGGGGGACAGGGGGCCTACGAGCAGTACTTC.